This is a list of T cell receptor beta chains from one sample in a study of OX40 agonist ivuxolimab in advanced cancers. Profiled with immunoSEQ multiplex PCR; TCRdb holds only in-frame clones, not every one. The sample lists approximately 94,000 clones; around 80% were seen once. This specimen consisted of CD4+ or CD8+ T cells sorted from blood, obtained in a trial of the OX40 agonist ivuxolimab. The origin of the receptors is an adult with an advanced solid tumor such as melanoma, head and neck, liver or kidney cancer. Each CDR3 is given with its conserved first and last residue. D genes are given only for firm matches. Expanded clones are given a class, and other clones once, few, many or no size at all.

J | length | V | D | size | DNA | CDR3
TRBJ2-3 | 15 | TRBV5-1 | - | - | TGCGCCAGCAGCTTGTCTTCAAAGAGAACAGATACGCAGTATTTT | CASSLSSKRTDTQYF
TRBJ1-1 | 14 | TRBV19 | - | - | TGTGCCAGTAGTATAGGAAACGGGAACACTGAAGCTTTCTTT | CASSIGNGNTEAFF
TRBJ2-4 | 14 | TRBV7-2 | - | - | TGTGCCAGCAGCCGGGGGACAGCCAAAAACATTCAGTACTTC | CASSRGTAKNIQYF
TRBJ2-2 | 15 | TRBV5-4 | - | - | TGTGCCAGCAGCCCGGGACTCCCCAACACCGGGGAGCTGTTTTTT | CASSPGLPNTGELFF
TRBJ2-5 | 14 | TRBV27 | - | - | TGTGCCAGCAGCCCGGGGGTTCACCAAGAGACCCAGTACTTC | CASSPGVHQETQYF
TRBJ2-3 | 16 | TRBV7-6 | TRBD1 | once | TGTGCCAGCAGCCCCGGGACAGGGGTTTTGCCAGATACGCAGTATTTT | CASSPGTGVLPDTQYF
TRBJ1-3 | 19 | TRBV7-8 | - | - | TGTGCCAGCAGCCCCTTGGACCGACAAACTATCATCTCTGGAAACACCATATATTTT | CASSPLDRQTIISGNTIYF
TRBJ1-6 | 17 | TRBV7-8 | - | - | TGTGCCAGCAGCTTGGCCAGGGTAATCGGGCCAAATTCACCCCTCCACTTT | CASSLARVIGPNSPLHF
TRBJ1-4 | 13 | TRBV7-2 | - | once | TGTGCCAGCAGCTTTTCGTTGGGGGAAAAACTGTTTTTT | CASSFSLGEKLFF
TRBJ1-4 | 16 | TRBV28 | - | once | TGTGCCAGCAGTTATTATGCACCTGCAACTAATGAAAAACTGTTTTTT | CASSYYAPATNEKLFF
TRBJ1-2 | 13 | TRBV5-4 | - | - | TGTGCCAGCAGCTTGGTTGCAGCCTATGGCTACACCTTC | CASSLVAAYGYTF
TRBJ1-5 | 13 | TRBV7-2 | - | - | TGTGCCAGCAGCCCGTACGGGAATCAGCCCCAGCATTTT | CASSPYGNQPQHF
TRBJ1-1 | 15 | TRBV11-2 | TRBD1 | - | TGTGCCAGCAGCCCCCTGACAGGGGTGAACACTGAAGCTTTCTTT | CASSPLTGVNTEAFF
TRBJ1-1 | 14 | TRBV29-1 | - | few | TGCAGCGTTGAAGTATCAGGGGCGAACACTGAAGCTTTCTTT | CSVEVSGANTEAFF
TRBJ1-6 | 12 | TRBV7-9 | - | - | TGTGCCAGCAGCTTAAACGAGGCGCCCCTCCACTTT | CASSLNEAPLHF
TRBJ1-2 | 14 | TRBV7-2 | - | - | TGTGCCAGCAGTACCCTATGGGGGACCTATGGCTACACCTTC | CASSTLWGTYGYTF
TRBJ2-5 | 13 | TRBV19 | - | - | TGTGCCACCAGTAGTACCGCTTTGGAGACCCAGTACTTC | CATSSTALETQYF
TRBJ2-2 | 14 | TRBV6-5 | - | - | TGTGCCAGCACCCCGGGACCGGGTATCCGGGAGCTGTTTTTT | CASTPGPGIRELFF
TRBJ1-4 | 13 | TRBV10-1 | TRBD1 | - | TGCGCCAGCAGTGGGGCAGGGGGCGAAAAACTGTTTTTT | CASSGAGGEKLFF
TRBJ1-1 | 13 | TRBV2 | - | once | TGTGCCAGCAGTCCACAGGGAAACACTGAAGCTTTCTTT | CASSPQGNTEAFF
TRBJ2-7 | 14 | TRBV18 | - | - | TGTGCCAGCTCACCACCAGGGGAGATCAACGAGCAGTACTTC | CASSPPGEINEQYF
TRBJ1-5 | 15 | TRBV19 | TRBD1 | - | TGTGCCAGTCAGTTCGACAGGGGGTGGATTCAGCCCCAGCATTTT | CASQFDRGWIQPQHF
TRBJ1-1 | 14 | TRBV7-9 | - | - | TGTGCCAGCAGCTTAGACCGGGTGGACACTGAAGCTTTCTTT | CASSLDRVDTEAFF
TRBJ2-1 | 15 | TRBV6-1 | TRBD1 | - | TGTGCCAGCAGGGATACGCAGGGGGCAAGGAATGAGCAGTTCTTC | CASRDTQGARNEQFF
TRBJ2-2 | 13 | TRBV7-3 | - | - | TGTGCCAGCAGCTTTGGACTGACCGGGGAGCTGTTTTTT | CASSFGLTGELFF
TRBJ2-5 | 15 | TRBV7-2 | TRBD2 | - | TGTGCCAGCAGCTTAGTAGCGGGGGTCGGAAAGACCCAGTACTTC | CASSLVAGVGKTQYF
TRBJ2-1 | 16 | TRBV5-1 | TRBD2 | - | TGCGCCAGCAGCAAACTAGCGGGGGGAAACTACAATGAGCAGTTCTTC | CASSKLAGGNYNEQFF
TRBJ1-4 | 16 | TRBV6-6 | - | - | TGTGCCAGCAGTCGACGGGGGGCCGCAACTAATGAAAAACTGTTTTTT | CASSRRGAATNEKLFF
TRBJ2-3 | 14 | TRBV28 | - | - | TGTGCCAGCAGTTTCTCCCCGGTGATAGATACGCAGTATTTT | CASSFSPVIDTQYF
TRBJ1-1 | 14 | TRBV6-5 | - | - | TGTGCCAGCAGAAAGGGAACACAGGGCGGCGAAGCTTTCTTT | CASRKGTQGGEAFF
TRBJ1-2 | 10 | TRBV2 | - | - | TGTGCCAGCAGGTTCTATGGCTACACCTTC | CASRFYGYTF
TRBJ1-3 | 13 | TRBV4-2 | - | - | TGTGCCAGCAGCCACCGGGACGGCCACACCATATATTTT | CASSHRDGHTIYF
TRBJ2-7 | 19 | TRBV4-2 | TRBD2 | - | TGTGCCAGCAGCCTGGAACCGGGACTAGCGGGGGGAAGTCCCTACGAGCAGTACTTC | CASSLEPGLAGGSPYEQYF
TRBJ1-2 | 16 | TRBV10-3 | - | - | TGTGCCATCACCAGTTCACTAGGTCCCACTAACTATGGCTACACCTTC | CAITSSLGPTNYGYTF
TRBJ2-7 | 14 | TRBV7-3 | TRBD2 | - | TGTGCCAGCAGCTTAAGTGCGGGGGGCCACGAGCAGTACTTC | CASSLSAGGHEQYF
TRBJ1-1 | 14 | TRBV12-5 | - | - | TGTGCTAGTGCCTACAGGTCGGGGAACACTGAAGCTTTCTTT | CASAYRSGNTEAFF
TRBJ2-2 | 16 | TRBV5-5 | - | - | TGTGCCAGCAGCTTGGCGCGGAATATGAACACCGGGGAGCTGTTTTTT | CASSLARNMNTGELFF
TRBJ2-7 | 13 | TRBV18 | TRBD1 | - | TGTGCCAGCTCACCCGACAGGGTCTACGAGCAGTACTTC | CASSPDRVYEQYF
TRBJ1-1 | 14 | TRBV28 | - | - | TGTGCCAGCAGTCCACACGGCCAGAACACTGAAGCTTTCTTT | CASSPHGQNTEAFF
TRBJ1-1 | 16 | TRBV7-6 | TRBD1 | - | TGTGCCAGCAGCTCCGGACAGGGGGTTCTGCGCACTGAAGCTTTCTTT | CASSSGQGVLRTEAFF
TRBJ1-5 | 13 | TRBV11-2 | - | - | TGTGCCAGCAGCTTGGCAGGGTGGCAGCCCCAGCATTTT | CASSLAGWQPQHF
TRBJ2-3 | 15 | TRBV27 | TRBD1 | - | TGTGCCAGCAGTTTGACAGGGGTCCGGACAGATACGCAGTATTTT | CASSLTGVRTDTQYF
TRBJ2-3 | 17 | TRBV7-6 | TRBD2 | - | TGTGCCAGCAGCTTTGCGGGGGGGCGGGATGGCACAGATACGCAGTATTTT | CASSFAGGRDGTDTQYF
TRBJ2-5 | 16 | TRBV5-4 | - | - | TGTGCCAGCAGCCCGATGAGGAGTAGCGGCCAAGAGACCCAGTACTTC | CASSPMRSSGQETQYF
TRBJ2-1 | 15 | TRBV5-6 | - | - | TGTGCCAGCAGCTTGGCCACGGCACTAAACAATGAGCAGTTCTTC | CASSLATALNNEQFF
TRBJ1-2 | 14 | TRBV10-3 | TRBD1 | few | TGTGCCATCAGTGAGGAGGGACAGGTCTATGGCTACACCTTC | CAISEEGQVYGYTF
TRBJ2-5 | 14 | TRBV19 | - | - | TGTGCCAGTAGTATGAGTGCAACCCAAGAGACCCAGTACTTC | CASSMSATQETQYF
TRBJ2-5 | 14 | TRBV5-1 | - | - | TGCGCCAGCAGCTTGGATCTTCAAAAAGAGACCCAGTACTTC | CASSLDLQKETQYF
TRBJ2-1 | 16 | TRBV7-2 | TRBD1 | - | TGTGCCAGCAGAGACGACAGGGGGGGCTCCTACAATGAGCAGTTCTTC | CASRDDRGGSYNEQFF
TRBJ2-3 | 15 | TRBV5-1 | TRBD1 | - | TGCGCCAGCAGCACACAGGGGGTTTACACAGATACGCAGTATTTT | CASSTQGVYTDTQYF
TRBJ1-1 | 13 | TRBV5-1 | - | - | TGCGCCAGCAGCTTGGTGGCAAACACTGAAGCTTTCTTT | CASSLVANTEAFF
TRBJ1-4 | 15 | TRBV30 | TRBD1 | - | TGTGCCTGGAGCGCCTGGACAGGGGGTAATGAAAAACTGTTTTTT | CAWSAWTGGNEKLFF
TRBJ2-1 | 16 | TRBV27 | - | - | TGTGCCAGCAGCCGCCCGGGACGGAGTAGCGTCAATGAGCAGTTCTTC | CASSRPGRSSVNEQFF
TRBJ1-1 | 14 | TRBV10-3 | TRBD1 | once | TGTGCCATCAGTGAATGGCCCCAGGGGGTTGAAGCTTTCTTT | CAISEWPQGVEAFF
TRBJ1-2 | 15 | TRBV6-5 | - | - | TGTGCCAGCTTGGCCTGGTCCTCGCCCGACTATGGCTACACCTTC | CASLAWSSPDYGYTF